This TCR beta chain was observed in a study of beta chain features in type 1 diabetes. Findings and limits, study-wide: Within each of all four CD4+ subsets, Type 1 diabetes patients had TCRB CDR3s that were moderately but significantly shorter. Compared to healthy donors, patients appeared to have naive, central memory and Treg TCRB repertoires that were more alike.

TCRB transcripts that were expressed got sequenced, as all of the isolated RNA had been reverse transcribed. The repertoire was sequenced with immunoSEQ multiplex PCR; TCRdb's copy has only in-frame clones and lacks some. The table has more than 250,000 clones, 14% seen once. This clone has a handful of counts. Its target is not known. This CDR3 is built from 15 residues. Per germline, CDR1 SGHNT and CDR2 YYREEE (reference sequence). Germline trimming cut 0 bases from V and 6 bases from J; bases unmatched to any gene: 8. This sequence joins TRBV5-4 and TRBJ1-2; the match to TRBD1 covers 7 bases. Sample: naive CD4+ T cells from blood. This TCR came from a young man with type 1 diabetes. CDR3 amino acids: CASSLDGTAYNGYTF. CDR3 nucleotides: TGTGCCAGCAGCTTGGACGGGACAGCGTACAATGGCTACACCTTC.